Sequencing of this TCR beta chain was carried out in a study of cytomegalovirus exposure and HLA in healthy donors. Study-wide points: Donors were assumed by presence/absence analyses to have roughly uniform sequencing depth.

The primer mix had 60 Vbeta and 13 Jbeta primers. Original analysis: In a later analysis, some 10 million of approximately 86 million unique beta chains occurred in at least two donors. Data came from immunoSEQ multiplex PCR; TCRdb stores just in-frame clones and leaves some out. V and J calls and clone size follow that table, whereas D and trimming were derived from the DNA. The data contain around 110,000 clones, approximately 60% of them singletons. At sampling all donors were nominally healthy, likely with unrecorded immune exposures. J lost 5 bases, V lost 5 bases, and 4 bases had no gene match. The CDR3 totals 14 residues. The germline CDR1 and CDR2 sequences are MNHEY and SMNVEV (reference sequence). Details on this clone: Its matching antigen is unknown.

V gene TRBV27 combines with J gene TRBJ1-4; 8 bases map to TRBD1. Sequenced: PBMCs. This clonotype was obtained from a woman in her twenties or thirties in good health and CMV-seronegative. The DNA of the CDR3 is TGTGCCAGCAGTCGACAGGGGTCGAATGAAAAACTGTTTTTT. Translated, it gives CASSRQGSNEKLFF.